The clone carrying this TCR beta chain was counted many times. The TCR beta CDR3 regions underwent amplification using RNA transcripts as the source. The primer set for the first-round RT-PCR of the TCR CDR3 was HTBI. TCRdb reanalysed the multiplex PCR reads using MiXCR and keeps one entry per CDR3 protein. The repertoire includes about 500,000 distinct CDR3 sequences, roughly 17% of them detected once, and under 20% sits in the top ten. Newly diagnosed hyperthyroidism, duration under 2 months, in patients aged 18 to 65. Patients were excluded because of uncontrolled infection, other autoimmune disease, pregnancy or lactation. Approximately 9.3 ml of fresh peripheral blood supplied the PBMCs. These data originate in a study of T cells in Graves' hyperthyroidism and ophthalmopathy. The source material was blood. This TCR was sampled from a woman between 18 and 29 years old with Graves' hyperthyroidism.

The CDR3 is CASSHSSASGSSYEQYF. Here the CDR3 DNA reads TGTGCCAGCAGCCACTCGTCGGCTAGCGGGAGTTCCTACGAGCAGTACTTC. The chain carries TRBV4-2 and TRBJ2-7; 10 positions agree with TRBD2. CDR1 is LGHNA, CDR2 YNFKEQ, per germline. The V segment lost 3 bases and the J segment 1 base; nucleotides outside the gene matches: 9. This CDR3 contains 17 residues.